The 26 T cell receptor beta chains in this list originate from one sample, sequenced in a study of T cells in Graves' hyperthyroidism and ophthalmopathy. Using RNA transcripts as the source, TCR beta CDR3 regions were amplified. Initially, a first-round RT-PCR of the TCR CDR3 employed the HTBI primer set. MiXCR was run by TCRdb on the multiplex PCR reads, yielding one entry per CDR3 protein. The sample contains under 350,000 distinct CDR3 sequences, under 25% of which appear only once. Sequences were obtained from blood. Source of these receptors: a woman aged 50 to 60 with Graves' hyperthyroidism.

The chain carries TRBV11-2 and TRBJ1-3; 7 nucleotides align to TRBD1. Germline-derived CDR1 and CDR2 are SGHAT and FQNNGV. J gave up 4 bases and V 5 bases, and 8 bases lay outside the gene matches. The length of the CDR3 is 15 residues. The CDR3 sequence is CASSISTGAGNTIYF. For the CDR3, the DNA is TGTGCCAGCAGCATCAGTACAGGGGCCGGAAACACCATATATTTT. Looking up the rest from reference TRBV11-2 and TRBJ1-3 gives the full variable domain: EAGVAQSPRYKIIEKRQSVAFWCNPISGHATLYWYQQILGQGPKLLIQFQNNGVVDDSQLPKDRFSAERLKGVDSTLKIQPAKLEDSAVYLCASSISTGAGNTIYFGEGSWLTVV.

This clonotype has just a few counts. The chain joins TRBV5-1 to TRBJ2-1, with 8 bases that match TRBD2. Trimming removed 0 bases from V and 4 bases from J; junction bases left unmatched: 6. Per germline, CDR1 SGHRS and CDR2 YFSETQ. This CDR3 is built from 16 residues. The CDR3: CASSLESRLAYNEQFF. The CDR3 bases are TGCGCCAGCAGCTTGGAATCGAGACTAGCGTACAATGAGCAGTTCTTC.

This clonotype was seen many times. CDR3 protein: CSARDLYTQYF. The CDR3 bases are TGCAGTGCTAGGGACCTGTATACGCAGTATTTT. The chain combines TRBV20-1 with TRBJ2-3; no reliable D call. Trimming pared 3 bases from V and 7 bases from J, leaving 8 bases between. Germline V lookup: CDR1 DFQATT, CDR2 SNEGSKA (reference sequence). The CDR3 loop spans 11 amino acids.

This clonotype was picked up one time. The gene calls are TRBV2 and TRBJ2-3; the D is unclear. CDR1 and CDR2 (germline): SNHLY, FYNNEI. This CDR3 is 12 amino acids long. Trimming cost V 6 bases and J 8 bases, with 12 bases left between them. CDR3 region: CASSGEPGTQYF. The CDR3 DNA is TGTGCCAGCAGCGGAGAACCGGGTACGCAGTATTTT. Full variable domain (rest looked up from reference TRBV2 and TRBJ2-3): EPEVTQTPSHQVTQMGQEVILRCVPISNHLYFYWYRQILGQKVEFLVSFYNNEISEKSEIFDDQFSVERPDGSNFTLKIRSTKLEDSAMYFCASSGEPGTQYFGPGTRLTVL.

There are a few counts of this clonotype. The rearrangement joins TRBV5-1 to TRBJ1-5; maybe TRBD1 (6 bases). V dropped 0 bases and J dropped 4 bases, with 11 bases sitting between them. Germline-derived CDR1 and CDR2 are SGHRS and YFSETQ. CDR3 length: 15 amino acids. The CDR3 region has the DNA TGCGCCAGCAGCTTGGACGGGACATCTAATCAGCCCCAGCATTTT. This gives the protein CASSLDGTSNQPQHF. The full variable domain, completed using reference TRBV5-1 and TRBJ1-5, is KAGVTQTPRYLIKTRGQQVTLSCSPISGHRSVSWYQQTPGQGLQFLFEYFSETQRNKGNFPGRFSGRQFSNSRSEMNVSTLELGDSALYLCASSLDGTSNQPQHFGDGTRLSIL.

This clonotype occurred many times. The gene calls are TRBV5-1 and TRBJ2-7; D might be TRBD1 (6 bases). Germline V gives CDR1 SGHRS, CDR2 YFSETQ. This CDR3 has 15 residues. Trimming removed 4 bases at V and 1 base at J, with 15 bases between. The CDR3, as DNA: TGCGCCAGCAGCCTGGAAGGACAGCAGTCCTACGAGCAGTACTTC. Translated: CASSLEGQQSYEQYF.

The V gene is TRBV7-2, the J gene TRBJ2-7; D is ambiguous. Trimming stripped 1 base from V and 0 bases from J, with 13 bases between. CDR1 is SGHTA and CDR2 is FQGNSA in the germline V gene. This CDR3 region has 16 residues. The CDR3 spells CASSLVRSRRSYEQYF. DNA for the CDR3: TGTGCCAGCAGCTTAGTGCGCTCGCGGCGCTCCTACGAGCAGTACTTC.

The chain couples TRBV10-3 to TRBJ2-7; the match to TRBD2 covers 8 bases. The length of the CDR3 is 15 residues. Germline-derived CDR1 and CDR2 are ENHRY and SYGVKD. With 5 bases clipped from V and 3 bases from J, the junction kept 9 bases outside the gene matches. The DNA of the CDR3 is TGTGCCATCAGTACGGCAGCGGGAGTCCACTACGAGCAGTACTTC. This gives the protein CAISTAAGVHYEQYF.

This clonotype was found many times. This chain connects TRBV2 to TRBJ2-1; 8 bases line up with TRBD2. V dropped 8 bases and J dropped 6; count of bases not matched to a gene: 6. Germline V gene sequence: CDR1 SNHLY, CDR2 FYNNEI. CDR3 length: 13 amino acids. In nucleotides, the CDR3 is TGTGCCAGCCGGGGGGGTAGCTCCAATGAGCAGTTCTTC. Protein product: CASRGGSSNEQFF. Variable domain in full (rest from reference TRBV2 and TRBJ2-1): EPEVTQTPSHQVTQMGQEVILRCVPISNHLYFYWYRQILGQKVEFLVSFYNNEISEKSEIFDDQFSVERPDGSNFTLKIRSTKLEDSAMYFCASRGGSSNEQFFGPGTRLTVL.

This clonotype was observed at least ten times. This chain joins TRBV20-1 and TRBJ2-5, with no clear D. The CDR3 runs to 11 residues. Germline lookup yields CDR1 DFQATT and CDR2 SNEGSKA (reference sequence). V lost 6 bases, J lost 5 bases, and 10 bases lay in between. This chain's CDR3 is CSATPDETQYF. As DNA, the CDR3 is TGCAGTGCAACCCCTGATGAGACCCAGTACTTC.

This clonotype was observed many times. The chain joins TRBV5-7 to TRBJ1-5; D ambiguous. TRBV5-7 is given ORF status, its function remaining uncertain. V was clipped by 0 bases and J by 6 bases, with 13 bases between them. The CDR3 has 15 amino acids. CDR3 loop: CASSLERAPAQPQHF. The CDR3 DNA reads TGTGCCAGCAGCTTGGAGCGCGCCCCGGCTCAGCCCCAGCATTTT.

A few counts support this clonotype. At one boundary the junction diverges from the germline segment, which might be a read error. The chain carries TRBV7-9 and TRBJ2-1; a possible D gene is TRBD2 (7 bases). Germline CDR1 reads SEHNR; CDR2 reads FQNEAQ (reference sequence). CDR3 length equals 14 residues. This CDR3 reads CASSLAGASGEQLF. The CDR3 DNA follows: TGTGCCAGCAGCTTAGCGGGGGCTAGCGGAGAGCAGCTCTTC.

This clonotype was observed a handful of times. The chain uses TRBV7-9 and TRBJ1-1; perhaps TRBD1 as D (5 bases). V shed 5 bases and J shed 6 bases, with 13 bases lying between them. Germline-derived CDR1 and CDR2 are SEHNR and FQNEAQ (reference sequence). The length of the CDR3 is 13 residues. CDR3 region: CASSISGLSEAFF. The CDR3 DNA follows: TGTGCCAGCAGCATTTCGGGGCTTTCTGAAGCTTTCTTT.

This clonotype came up many times. This chain links TRBV28 with TRBJ2-5, with D possibly being TRBD2 (5 bases). Germline values: CDR1 MDHEN, CDR2 SYDVKM. There are 16 residues in the CDR3. Trimming took 4 bases from V and 9 from J, leaving 24 bases between them. The CDR3 sequence is CASSSERVVATPPQYF. As DNA, the CDR3 is TGTGCCAGCAGTTCCGAACGGGTGGTAGCGACCCCCCCCCAGTACTTC.

At least ten counts were recorded for this clonotype. V and J are TRBV5-1 and TRBJ1-2; D not resolved. V was shortened by 3 bases and J by 8 bases, with 8 bases between the two germline ends. The CDR3 sequence is 11 residues long. CDR1 and CDR2 (germline): SGHRS, YFSETQ. The CDR3 coding sequence is TGCGCCAGCAGCTCAGGATCGGGCTACACCTTC. Residues: CASSSGSGYTF.

This clonotype appeared a few times. A read error is possible here, since a much larger clone lies one base away. The rearrangement uses TRBV6-9 and TRBJ2-5; TRBD1 agrees at 11 bases. Germline V gives CDR1 MNHGY, CDR2 SVAAGI. The CDR3 has 15 residues. The CDR3 sequence: CASSSQDRGQNERFF. CDR3 coding DNA: TGTGCCAGCAGTTCTCAGGACAGGGGGCAAAATGAGCGGTTCTTC.

In this sample, this clonotype turned up many times. The gene calls are TRBV28 and TRBJ1-2, with D possibly TRBD1 on 5 matching bases. The germline gives CDR1 MDHEN, CDR2 SYDVKM. CDR3 length: 14 residues. V was shortened by 5 bases and J by 3 bases, with 13 bases between the two germline ends. The CDR3 DNA sequence: TGTGCCAGCAGTGTCGTCGGGACGGACTATGGCTACACCTTC. Amino acid sequence: CASSVVGTDYGYTF.

This clonotype was recorded many times. The V gene is TRBV6-5, the J gene TRBJ2-3; no firm D call. CDR3 size: 17 residues. The germline V and J ends were trimmed by 0 bases and 1 base, with 14 bases remaining between them. Germline V gene sequence: CDR1 MNHEY, CDR2 SVGAGI. Here the CDR3 DNA reads TGTGCCAGCAGTTACTCGTCGGGTGGGTATGGCACAGATACGCAGTATTTT. It is translated as CASSYSSGGYGTDTQYF.

CDR3 sequence: CASSTQGAGGANVLTF. CDR3 nucleotide sequence: TGTGCCAGTAGTACTCAGGGGGCTGGTGGGGCCAACGTCCTGACTTTC. The chain employs TRBV19 and TRBJ2-6; 8 positions match TRBD1. The germline gives CDR1 LNHDA, CDR2 SQIVND (reference sequence). The CDR3 spans 16 residues. The ends lost 4 bases at V and 3 bases at J; junction bases unmatched: 5.

This clonotype came up many times. The chain is built from TRBV29-1 and TRBJ1-1; the match to TRBD1 covers 9 bases. Germline lookup yields CDR1 SQVTM and CDR2 ANQGSEA. CDR3 length: 12 amino acids. The J segment lost 8 bases and the V segment lost 3 bases, leaving 4 bases of the junction unmatched. CDR3: CSVDRTGVEAFF. In DNA form, the CDR3 reads TGCAGCGTTGATAGGACAGGGGTAGAAGCTTTCTTT.

The J gene is TRBJ1-2, the V gene TRBV6-5; possible D gene TRBD1, 6 bases. This CDR3 is 18 amino acids long. Germline assignment: CDR1 MNHEY and CDR2 SVGAGI. Trimming took off 0 bases at V and 0 bases at J, with 17 bases between the two ends. In DNA form, the CDR3 reads TGTGCCAGCAGTTACTCGAAGGCAGGGGCTATAGCTAACTATGGCTACACCTTC. Encoded protein: CASSYSKAGAIANYGYTF.

In its sample, this clonotype was seen many times. This sequence joins TRBV11-2 and TRBJ2-1; D gene ambiguous. V was clipped by 5 bases and J by 6 bases, with 14 bases between them. Germline V gene sequence: CDR1 SGHAT, CDR2 FQNNGV. The CDR3 runs 14 residues. This CDR3 reads CASSPGLTGNEQFF. The CDR3 bases are TGTGCCAGCAGCCCCGGGTTGACGGGCAATGAGCAGTTCTTC.

There are many counts of this clonotype. The V call is TRBV20-1, the J call TRBJ2-1; 12 positions agree with TRBD2. Germline loops: CDR1 DFQATT, CDR2 SNEGSKA (reference sequence). This CDR3 is built from 13 residues. Germline trimming cut 6 bases from V and 8 bases from J; bases unmatched to any gene: 5. CDR3 residues: CSASGTSGYEQFF. The CDR3 nucleotides read TGCAGTGCGTCCGGGACTAGCGGGTATGAGCAGTTCTTC.

This clonotype was found a few times. V gene TRBV6-1 combines with J gene TRBJ2-7, with TRBD1 matching over 9 bases. From germline, CDR1 is MNHNS and CDR2 SASEGT. J lost 2 bases, V lost 7 bases, and 3 bases had no gene match. The CDR3 sequence is 13 residues long. The CDR3 bases are TGTGCCAGCAAACAGGGGGCTGCCTACGAGCAGTACTTC. It encodes CASKQGAAYEQYF.

J is TRBJ2-3 and V is TRBV2, with 11 bases fitting TRBD1. The CDR3 sequence is 15 residues long. Germline V CDR1 and CDR2: SNHLY, FYNNEI. Trimming took 6 bases from V and 5 from J; bases not matched to a gene: 7. As DNA, the CDR3 is TGTGCCAGCAGCTACCGGGACAGGGGGAAAGATACGCAGTATTTT. Its protein is CASSYRDRGKDTQYF. Drawing the rest from reference TRBV2 and TRBJ2-3, the complete variable domain is EPEVTQTPSHQVTQMGQEVILRCVPISNHLYFYWYRQILGQKVEFLVSFYNNEISEKSEIFDDQFSVERPDGSNFTLKIRSTKLEDSAMYFCASSYRDRGKDTQYFGPGTRLTVL.

This clonotype was seen a handful of times. The chain recombines TRBV12-3 or TRBV12-4 with TRBJ2-1, with TRBD2 matching over 15 bases. After removal of 5 bases from V and 10 bases from J, the junction contained 6 bases not matched to a gene. The CDR3 length is 15 residues. CDR3 residues: CASSDGTSGRLEQFF. The CDR3 DNA reads as TGTGCCAGCAGTGACGGGACTAGCGGGAGGTTAGAGCAGTTCTTC.